Listed below are T cell receptor beta chains from one sample, sequenced in a study of T-cell reconstitution after alpha-beta-depleted transplantation in children. TCRdb reanalysed the PCR reads using MiXCR and keeps one entry per CDR3 protein. This table holds about 500,000 distinct CDR3 sequences, around a third found once. The sample was PBMCs from the stem cell graft donor, taken from the stem cell graft. Receptors were obtained from a human donor who donated a stem cell graft to a child with aplastic anemia. Both conserved end residues are part of each CDR3. A D gene is named only where the DNA matches it firmly. Size tells how often a clone was seen (once, few, many) or the class of an expanded clone, and some rows leave it out.

D gene	J gene	clone size	V gene	CDR3 protein	CDR3 DNA
TRBD1	TRBJ2-7	-	TRBV11-2	CASSLGGTGRVKSYEQYF	TGTGCCAGCAGCTTAGGGGGGACAGGGAGAGTGAAGTCCTACGAGCAGTACTTC
-	TRBJ1-4	-	TRBV7-2	CASSLLPAGAVEKLFF	TGTGCCAGCAGCTTACTTCCGGCAGGGGCAGTTGAAAAACTGTTTTTT
-	TRBJ2-4	-	TRBV6-1	CASSVTMGPLLYF	TGTGCCAGCAGTGTCACGATGGGACCGCTTTTGTACTTC
-	TRBJ1-1	few	TRBV27	CASTPVGARAEAFF	TGTGCCAGCACCCCGGTAGGGGCGAGGGCTGAAGCTTTCTTT
TRBD1	TRBJ2-2	-	TRBV12-3/TRBV12-4	CASRSSGAGGYTGELFF	TGTGCCAGCAGGTCCTCTGGGGCAGGGGGCTATACCGGGGAGCTGTTTTTT
-	TRBJ1-2	few	TRBV20-1	CSAPRSGFEGYTF	TGCAGTGCACCGAGATCAGGGTTTGAGGGCTACACCTTC
TRBD2	TRBJ2-5	few	TRBV20-1	CSASSGTSGKETQYF	TGCAGTGCTAGCTCCGGGACTAGCGGGAAAGAGACCCAGTACTTC
-	TRBJ2-1	-	TRBV25-1	CASSEYGEQFF	TGTGCCAGCAGTGAATATGGTGAGCAGTTCTTC
TRBD1	TRBJ1-4	-	TRBV28	CASNRGSEKLFF	TGTGCCAGCAACAGGGGATCTGAAAAACTGTTTTTT
-	TRBJ1-1	-	TRBV12-3/TRBV12-4	CASSLTEVGTEAFF	TGTGCCAGCAGTCTGACAGAAGTAGGCACTGAAGCTTTCTTT
TRBD2	TRBJ2-1	few	TRBV12-3/TRBV12-4	CASTASGRRTYNEQFF	TGTGCCAGCACGGCTAGCGGGAGACGAACTTACAATGAGCAGTTCTTC
TRBD1	TRBJ2-3	-	TRBV20-1	CSAPDRRITDTQYF	TGCAGTGCTCCGGACAGGAGGATCACAGATACGCAGTATTTT
TRBD1	TRBJ1-2	few	TRBV7-2	CASSLGRQGHYTF	TGTGCCAGCAGCTTGGGTAGACAGGGGCACTACACCTTC
TRBD2	TRBJ2-1	-	TRBV20-1	CSASTSGRSYNEQFF	TGCAGTGCGTCTACTAGCGGACGCTCCTACAATGAGCAGTTCTTC
-	TRBJ2-5	-	TRBV7-2	CASSSARQNQETQYF	TGTGCCAGCAGCTCCGCTCGACAGAACCAAGAGACCCAGTACTTC
TRBD2	TRBJ2-3	-	TRBV11-2	CASSSAGAGGPITDTQYF	TGTGCCAGCAGCTCGGCAGGAGCGGGAGGGCCGATCACAGATACGCAGTATTTT
TRBD2	TRBJ2-1	-	TRBV10-3	CAISLGLAGGPGNEQFF	TGTGCCATCAGCCTGGGACTAGCGGGAGGGCCGGGGAATGAGCAGTTCTTC
-	TRBJ1-1	few	TRBV25-1	CASSARTLNTEAFF	TGTGCCAGCAGTGCCCGGACACTGAACACTGAAGCTTTCTTT
TRBD2	TRBJ2-1	-	TRBV29-1	CSVSRAGADYFFSYNEQFF	TGCAGCGTTTCAAGAGCGGGAGCGGACTACTTCTTCTCCTACAATGAGCAGTTCTTC
-	TRBJ1-1	-	TRBV12-3/TRBV12-4	CASKTQGLNTEAFF	TGTGCCAGTAAAACTCAGGGCCTGAACACTGAAGCTTTCTTT
TRBD2	TRBJ2-5	-	TRBV4-3	CASSQDRAGDFGETQYF	TGCGCCAGCAGCCAAGATCGAGCGGGAGATTTTGGGGAGACCCAGTACTTC